The 19 T cell receptor beta chains below all came from one sample that was sequenced in a study of T cells in Graves' hyperthyroidism and ophthalmopathy. Researchers amplified the TCR beta CDR3 regions from RNA transcripts. The HTBI primer set served for first-round RT-PCR of the TCR CDR3. Each CDR3 protein gets one entry after TCRdb re-called the multiplex PCR reads with MiXCR. This repertoire shows some 800,000 distinct CDR3 sequences, 38% found once; its top ten account for around 9.3%. Sequencing input: blood. Source of these receptors: a man between 18 and 35 years old with Graves' hyperthyroidism.

This clonotype was observed many times. This chain joins TRBV10-3 and TRBJ1-1; D remains unclear. Germline CDR1 reads ENHRY; CDR2 reads SYGVKD. This CDR3 region has 13 residues. V was shortened by 8 bases and J by 3 bases, with 13 bases between the two germline ends. The CDR3 reads CAIQTGGDTEAFF. Written as DNA, the CDR3 is TGTGCCATCCAAACCGGTGGGGACACTGAAGCTTTCTTT.

This clonotype appeared a few times. The chain uses TRBV5-5 and TRBJ2-5; 7 nucleotides align to TRBD2. Germline V gene lookup returns CDR1 SGHKS and CDR2 YYEKEE (reference sequence). The CDR3 is made up of 18 amino acids. J gave up 3 bases and V 2 bases, and 16 bases lay outside the gene matches. CDR3 loop: CASSLGGRGAGREETQYF. DNA for the CDR3: TGTGCCAGCAGCTTAGGAGGACGAGGAGCGGGAAGGGAAGAGACCCAGTACTTC.

There are many counts of this clonotype. The chain has TRBV25-1 and TRBJ2-5; 9 nucleotides align to TRBD2. Trimming removed 1 base from V and 5 bases from J; junction bases left unmatched: 8. The CDR3 has 16 amino acids. Germline CDR1 and CDR2: MGHDK and SYGVNS. As DNA, the CDR3 is TGTGCCAGCAGTGAATTGGGTAGCGGGAGAGGCGAGACCCAGTACTTC. This gives the protein CASSELGSGRGETQYF.

At least ten counts were recorded for this clonotype. This chain joins TRBV2 and TRBJ1-3; no firm D call. The CDR3 totals 15 residues. The V and J ends lost 7 bases and 3 bases respectively, with 16 bases between them. CDR1 is SNHLY, CDR2 FYNNEI, per germline. The CDR3 region has the DNA TGTGCCAGCACCGCTGGAGGCAGTCTTGGAAACACCATATATTTT. Its translation is CASTAGGSLGNTIYF.

V is TRBV5-5 and J is TRBJ2-7, with D possibly matching TRBD2 (5 bases). The length of the CDR3 is 14 residues. Germline CDR1 SGHKS, CDR2 YYEKEE (reference sequence). Trimming left V 4 bases short and J 4 bases short, with 15 bases between. The CDR3 bases are TGTGCCAGCAGCCCGAGGGATATGTCTTACGAGCAGTACTTC. Protein: CASSPRDMSYEQYF.

About this clonotype: This likely comes from a read error, as the CDR3 has no conserved phenylalanine or tryptophan at its end. The chain has TRBV5-1 and TRBJ1-6, with D unclear. Germline lookup yields CDR1 SGHRS and CDR2 YFSETQ. The CDR3 has 12 amino acids. Here the CDR3 reads CASSFADSPLHL. The CDR3 DNA sequence: TGTGCCAGCAGCTTCGCCGATTCACCCCTCCACCTT.

This clonotype was seen repeatedly, ten times or more. This sequence joins TRBV19 and TRBJ2-6; no clear D gene. Germline CDR1 LNHDA, CDR2 SQIVND (reference sequence). The CDR3 runs to 12 residues. Trimming took off 11 bases at V and 0 bases at J, with 5 bases between the two ends. In DNA form, the CDR3 reads TGTGCCTCCTTCTCTGGGGCCAACGTCCTGACTTTC. Its translation is CASFSGANVLTF.

Points on this clonotype: This may stem from a read error, because a much larger clone lies one nucleotide away. The DNA is omitted, as the CDR3 cannot be located on it reliably, and the CDR3 follows TCRdb's listing. The chain joins TRBV29-1 to TRBJ2-5; the table's D call of TRBD1 was not tested on the DNA. The CDR3 sequence runs 15 residues, both termini included. Germline CDR1 SQVTM, CDR2 ANQGSEA. CDR3: CSVWGRGTGKETQCF.

This clonotype was found a few times. The rearrangement links TRBV12-3 or TRBV12-4 to TRBJ2-5; 10 bases fit TRBD2. The CDR3 extends over 17 amino acids. The V and J ends lost 4 bases and 5 bases, in that order; junction bases with no gene match: 13. CDR3 in amino acids: CASSSHPTSGDGETQYF. CDR3 DNA sequence: TGTGCCAGCAGTTCTCACCCTACTAGCGGGGACGGGGAGACCCAGTACTTC.

V gene TRBV10-3 combines with J gene TRBJ1-5, with TRBD1 matching over 10 bases. Germline CDR1 is ENHRY and CDR2 is SYGVKD. CDR3 length equals 13 residues. The V gene end was trimmed by 10 bases and the J gene end by 7 bases; junction bases not matched to a gene: 7. In DNA form, the CDR3 reads TGTGCCACCGGGACAGGGGATGAGCAGCCCCAGCATTTT. It specifies CATGTGDEQPQHF.

This clonotype was counted ten times or more. V is TRBV10-3 and J is TRBJ2-7; TRBD2 matches 12 bases. CDR1 is ENHRY, CDR2 SYGVKD, per germline. V lost 0 bases and J lost 7; bases outside the gene matches: 7. The CDR3 has 16 amino acids. The CDR3: CAISESTLAGGREQYF. For the CDR3, the DNA is TGTGCCATCAGTGAGTCAACTCTAGCGGGAGGGAGGGAGCAGTACTTC.

This clonotype was seen a few times. This chain uses TRBV19 with TRBJ1-1, with a possible D match to TRBD1 (5 bases). The CDR3 extends over 13 amino acids. V was clipped by 6 bases and J by 3 bases, with 11 bases between them. Looked up from germline, CDR1 is LNHDA and CDR2 is SQIVND (reference sequence). The CDR3 DNA follows: TGTGCCAGTAGCCATGGGGCAGACACTGAAGCTTTCTTT. This codes for CASSHGADTEAFF.

A few counts support this clonotype. The rearrangement joins TRBV20-1 to TRBJ2-7; 10 positions agree with TRBD2. The CDR3 loop spans 15 amino acids. J gave up 3 bases and V 1 base, and 6 bases lay outside the gene matches. Germline CDR1 reads DFQATT; CDR2 reads SNEGSKA (reference sequence). The CDR3 sequence is CSARVPAGGDYEQYF. In DNA, the CDR3 is TGCAGTGCTAGAGTCCCAGCGGGGGGGGACTACGAGCAGTACTTC.

This clonotype was counted a few times. The gene calls are TRBV4-3 and TRBJ2-5; 11 positions match TRBD2. The V gene end was trimmed by 6 bases and the J gene end by 5 bases; junction bases not matched to a gene: 11. From germline, CDR1 is LGHNA and CDR2 YSLEER. The CDR3 consists of 16 residues. The CDR3, as DNA: TGCGCCAGCAGTTCCGGGACTAGCGGACTCGGGGAGACCCAGTACTTC. Protein: CASSSGTSGLGETQYF.

This clonotype was observed at least ten times. This chain uses TRBV6-2 or TRBV6-3 with TRBJ1-2; tentatively, D is TRBD1 (5 bases). Trimming stripped 7 bases from V and 5 bases from J, with 11 bases between. This CDR3 spans 12 amino acids. Germline assignment: CDR1 MNHEY and CDR2 SVGEGT. For the CDR3, the DNA is TGTGCCAGCATGGGACTTGCATATGGCTACACCTTC. This codes for CASMGLAYGYTF.

For the CDR3, the DNA is TGCGCCAGCAGTACCACATGGACAGGGATCGGCGAGCAGTACTTC. This encodes CASSTTWTGIGEQYF. The chain couples TRBV5-1 to TRBJ2-7; 8 bases are a match to TRBD1. V was clipped by 5 bases and J by 6 bases; unmatched bases: 13. Per the germline V gene, CDR1 is SGHRS and CDR2 is YFSETQ. This CDR3 spans 15 amino acids.

This clonotype was observed a handful of times. V gene TRBV5-1 combines with J gene TRBJ1-2; 8 nucleotides align to TRBD1. After removal of 4 bases from V and 2 bases from J, the junction contained 4 bases not matched to a gene. This CDR3 has 14 residues. Germline CDR1 SGHRS, CDR2 YFSETQ. CDR3 sequence: CASSGRGLNYGYTF. In nucleotides, the CDR3 is TGCGCCAGCAGCGGCAGGGGGCTCAACTATGGCTACACCTTC.

This clonotype was counted ten times or more. The chain links TRBV11-3 to TRBJ1-2; D perhaps matches TRBD1 (6 bases). Trimming cost V 6 bases and J 5 bases, with 10 bases left between them. The germline gives CDR1 SGHNT, CDR2 YENEEA. This CDR3 spans 12 amino acids. The CDR3 is CASSSGEYGYTF. In DNA, the CDR3 is TGTGCCAGCAGTTCAGGGGAATATGGCTACACCTTC.

This chain uses TRBV10-3 with TRBJ1-2; D remains ambiguous. Germline assignment: CDR1 ENHRY and CDR2 SYGVKD. The CDR3 consists of 13 residues. Trimming took 4 bases from V and 8 from J, leaving 14 bases between them. The CDR3 sequence is CAISGELSGGYTF. For the CDR3, the DNA is TGTGCCATCAGTGGGGAGTTATCCGGGGGCTACACCTTC.